This is a list of T cell receptor beta chains from one sample in a study of a mutant IDH1 vaccine in newly diagnosed glioma. The protocol was immunoSEQ multiplex PCR, while the TCRdb copy is restricted to in-frame clones and leaves out a portion. The sample has 40,000 to 60,000 clones; roughly three quarters are singletons. No antigens are known for them. Sequences were derived from PBMCs, sampled from a glioma patient whose treatment included an IDH1 peptide vaccine. These receptor sequences come from a man aged 40-55 years with glioma. Each CDR3 is given with its conserved first and last residue. The D gene is left open where the match is weak. Part of the rows lack a size; the others show once, few, many or a class for expanded clones.

CDR3 protein: CASSLGWTGIGGYTF; CDR3 DNA: TGTGCCAGCAGCTTAGGGTGGACAGGGATTGGTGGCTACACCTTC; V gene: TRBV7-2; J gene: TRBJ1-2; clone size: -; D gene: TRBD1
CDR3 protein: CASRATDSDYEQYF; CDR3 DNA: TGTGCCAGCAGGGCCACCGATTCGGACTACGAGCAGTACTTC; V gene: TRBV2; J gene: TRBJ2-7; clone size: once; D gene: -
CDR3 protein: CASEGTVLNYGYTF; CDR3 DNA: TGTGCCAGCGAGGGAACAGTTCTTAACTATGGCTACACCTTC; V gene: TRBV6-1; J gene: TRBJ1-2; clone size: -; D gene: -
CDR3 protein: CASSGTSKETQYF; CDR3 DNA: TGCGCCAGCAGCGGGACTAGCAAAGAGACCCAGTACTTC; V gene: TRBV5-1; J gene: TRBJ2-5; clone size: -; D gene: TRBD2
CDR3 protein: CASSFEGRGIYNEQFF; CDR3 DNA: TGTGCCAGCAGTTTTGAAGGGCGGGGGATATACAATGAGCAGTTCTTC; V gene: TRBV27; J gene: TRBJ2-1; clone size: -; D gene: TRBD2
CDR3 protein: CAWSVGDTQYF; CDR3 DNA: TGTGCCTGGAGTGTGGGAGATACGCAGTATTTT; V gene: TRBV30; J gene: TRBJ2-3; clone size: -; D gene: -
CDR3 protein: CASSSGQGVSYEQYF; CDR3 DNA: TGTGCCAGCAGCAGCGGACAGGGTGTATCCTACGAGCAGTACTTC; V gene: TRBV5-4; J gene: TRBJ2-7; clone size: -; D gene: TRBD1
CDR3 protein: CSVPGTGGLAGGYEQYF; CDR3 DNA: TGCAGCGTCCCCGGGACAGGGGGCCTAGCGGGGGGCTACGAGCAGTACTTC; V gene: TRBV29-1; J gene: TRBJ2-7; clone size: -; D gene: -
CDR3 protein: CASSDKWVWNEQFF; CDR3 DNA: TGTGCCAGCAGTGATAAATGGGTTTGGAATGAGCAGTTCTTC; V gene: TRBV25-1; J gene: TRBJ2-1; clone size: -; D gene: -
CDR3 protein: CASSLGRYRDSYNEQFF; CDR3 DNA: TGTGCCAGCAGCTTAGGACGGTACCGGGACTCGTACAATGAGCAGTTCTTC; V gene: TRBV7-9; J gene: TRBJ2-1; clone size: -; D gene: -
CDR3 protein: CASRTGGESEPQHF; CDR3 DNA: TGTGCCAGCAGGACAGGGGGCGAATCCGAGCCCCAGCATTTT; V gene: TRBV27; J gene: TRBJ1-5; clone size: -; D gene: TRBD1